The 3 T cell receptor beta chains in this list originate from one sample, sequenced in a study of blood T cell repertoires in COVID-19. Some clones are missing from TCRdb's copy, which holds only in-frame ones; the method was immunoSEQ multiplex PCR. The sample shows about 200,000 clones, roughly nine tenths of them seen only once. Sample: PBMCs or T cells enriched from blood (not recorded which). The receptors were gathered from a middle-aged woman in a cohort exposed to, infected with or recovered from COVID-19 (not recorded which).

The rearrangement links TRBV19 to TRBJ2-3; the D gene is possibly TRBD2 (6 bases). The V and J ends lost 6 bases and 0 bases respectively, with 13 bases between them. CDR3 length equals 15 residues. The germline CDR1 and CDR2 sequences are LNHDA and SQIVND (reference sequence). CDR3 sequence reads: CASSNSGLSTDTQYF. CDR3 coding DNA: TGTGCCAGTAGCAATAGCGGATTAAGCACAGATACGCAGTATTTT.

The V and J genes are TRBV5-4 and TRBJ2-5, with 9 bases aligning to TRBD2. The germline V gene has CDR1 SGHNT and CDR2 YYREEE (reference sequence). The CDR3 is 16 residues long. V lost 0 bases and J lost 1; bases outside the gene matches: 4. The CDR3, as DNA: TGTGCCAGCAGCTTGGGCGGGGGGGCGTCCCAAGAGACCCAGTACTTC. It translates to CASSLGGGASQETQYF.

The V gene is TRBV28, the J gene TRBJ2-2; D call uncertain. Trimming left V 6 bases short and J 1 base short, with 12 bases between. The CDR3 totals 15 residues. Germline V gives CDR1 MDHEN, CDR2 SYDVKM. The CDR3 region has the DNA TGTGCCAGCAGGATAGACGGCGGGAACACCGGGGAGCTGTTTTTT. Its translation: CASRIDGGNTGELFF.